This T cell receptor beta chain was captured by sequencing in a study of T cells in Graves' hyperthyroidism and ophthalmopathy. General study results and limits: Clonotypes that were expanded in thyroid above 0.001 mostly appeared in blood too. The authors' 13 V-J model separated ophthalmopathy from stable hyperthyroidism.

Hyperthyroidism was newly diagnosed in patients aged 18 to 65 (duration under 2 months). Uncontrolled infection, other autoimmune disease, pregnancy or lactation excluded patients. V lost 2 bases and J lost 4; bases outside the gene matches: 2. Germline assignment: CDR1 KGHSH and CDR2 LQKENI. CDR3 length: 15 amino acids. TCR beta CDR3 regions were amplified from RNA. Primed by the HTBI set, a first-round RT-PCR was run on the TCR CDR3. In TCRdb, the multiplex PCR reads were re-called with MiXCR into one record per CDR3 protein. The sample carries a few hundred thousand distinct CDR3 sequences, around a sixth recorded once. In its sample, this clonotype was seen many times. What it binds is not known.

The TCR sequence derives from a woman aged 18-29 years with Graves' hyperthyroidism. The sample was blood. The genes are TRBV18 and TRBJ2-1; 10 nucleotides align to TRBD2. This CDR3 reads CASSPGLAEYNEQFF. CDR3 nucleotides: TGTGCCAGCTCACCAGGACTAGCGGAGTACAATGAGCAGTTCTTC.